Listed here are 22 T cell receptor beta chains from one sample, sequenced in a study of T-cell memory formation after mild COVID-19. TCRdb re-analysed the 5' RACE reads in MiXCR, keeping a single row per CDR3 protein. The repertoire includes approximately 230,000 distinct CDR3 sequences, 16% of them detected once, and approximately 3.5% sits in the top ten. Sequenced material: PBMCs or a T cell subset sorted from them (not recorded which). These receptor sequences come from a man aged 18 to 35 who had mild COVID-19 (a few samples of this study predate the infection). Cell type and time point are not known.

This clonotype was found a few times. The chain recombines TRBV28 with TRBJ1-1; TRBD1 agrees at 8 bases. Trimming removed 6 bases from V and 8 bases from J; junction bases left unmatched: 5. The CDR3 runs to 12 residues. Germline lookup yields CDR1 MDHEN and CDR2 SYDVKM. CDR3 sequence reads: CASRNNRGEAFF. The DNA for the CDR3 is TGTGCCAGCAGAAATAACAGGGGGGAAGCTTTCTTT.

This clonotype was observed a handful of times. The chain recombines TRBV6-5 with TRBJ2-4; possible D gene TRBD1, 6 bases. V lost 2 bases, J lost 3 bases, and 8 bases lay in between. CDR3 length: 14 amino acids. Germline CDR1 is MNHEY and CDR2 is SVGAGI. Here the CDR3 reads CASSYADSKNIQYF. CDR3 DNA: TGTGCCAGCAGTTACGCGGACAGCAAAAACATTCAGTACTTC.

This clonotype was seen many times. The J gene is TRBJ1-5, the V gene TRBV12-3 or TRBV12-4; D remains unclear. Trimming stripped 6 bases from V and 0 bases from J, with 15 bases between. The CDR3 is made up of 16 amino acids. This CDR3 is CASRTSTGVSNQPQHF. The DNA of the CDR3 is TGTGCCAGCAGAACTTCGACTGGGGTTAGCAATCAGCCCCAGCATTTT.

This clonotype was detected only once. The DNA of the CDR3 is TGTGCCAGCAGCTTAAATTCAGCGGGGCCTCAAGAGACCCAGTACTTC. It codes for CASSLNSAGPQETQYF. This chain links TRBV7-3 with TRBJ2-5; TRBD2 matches at 7 bases. CDR3 length: 16 amino acids. The trim removed 1 base at V and 2 bases at J, leaving 7 bases unmatched. Germline CDR1 SGHTA, CDR2 FQGTGA.

The chain combines TRBV7-2 with TRBJ1-3; 7 nucleotides agree with TRBD1. In germline, CDR1 is SGHTA, CDR2 FQGNSA. The ends lost 5 bases at V and 1 base at J; junction bases unmatched: 2. The CDR3 length is 14 residues. The CDR3 here is CASSPQGSGNTIYF. For the CDR3, the DNA is TGTGCCAGCAGCCCACAGGGGTCTGGAAACACCATATATTTT.

This clonotype was detected only a few times. V and J are TRBV7-2 and TRBJ2-7; 7 bases match TRBD1. The CDR3 is made up of 14 amino acids. V lost 5 bases and J lost 6; bases outside the gene matches: 10. Germline lookup yields CDR1 SGHTA and CDR2 FQGNSA. The CDR3 DNA reads as TGTGCCAGCAGCCCGACAGGGCTCGGCGGCGAGCAGTACGTC. The encoded protein is CASSPTGLGGEQYV.

This clonotype was detected only a few times. The chain joins TRBV24-1 to TRBJ1-4; D gene uncertain. The germline V and J ends were trimmed by 3 bases and 10 bases, with 5 bases remaining between them. CDR3 length equals 11 residues. Germline V lookup: CDR1 KGHDR, CDR2 SFDVKD. CDR3 residues: CATSDGVKLFF. CDR3 in DNA: TGTGCCACCAGTGATGGGGTAAAACTGTTTTTT.

This clonotype was recorded a few times. The rearrangement joins TRBV5-1 to TRBJ1-5; D unclear. The CDR3 is made up of 14 amino acids. Trimming shortened V by 5 bases and J by 2 bases, and 11 bases separated the two germline ends. The V gene's germline CDR1 is SGHRS and CDR2 YFSETQ. CDR3 loop: CASSQGWGNQPQHF. The CDR3 DNA is TGCGCCAGCAGTCAAGGTTGGGGCAATCAGCCCCAGCATTTT.

This clonotype was seen more than once but under ten times. The J gene is TRBJ1-1, the V gene TRBV12-3 or TRBV12-4; D unclear. This CDR3 is built from 15 residues. Trimming took off 5 bases at V and 0 bases at J, with 13 bases between the two ends. The CDR3 loop reads CASSPPRGMNTEAFF. CDR3 coding DNA: TGTGCCAGCAGTCCCCCGCGTGGCATGAACACTGAAGCTTTCTTT.

Remarks on this clonotype: This is likely a read error, given that the CDR3 carries no conserved phenylalanine or tryptophan at its end. The chain has TRBV5-4 and TRBJ1-2; D unresolved. The germline V gene has CDR1 SGHNT and CDR2 YYREEE (reference sequence). Trimming cost V 0 bases and J 4 bases, with 4 bases left between them. This CDR3 has 12 residues. The CDR3 protein is CASSLVGYGYTV. CDR3 nucleotides: TGTGCCAGCAGCTTGGTCGGCTATGGCTACACCGTC.

This clonotype was counted between two and nine times. The chain couples TRBV7-2 to TRBJ1-5; D gene uncertain. The CDR3 extends over 15 amino acids. Germline CDR1 reads SGHTA; CDR2 reads FQGNSA. V shed 3 bases and J shed 11 bases, with 20 bases lying between them. This CDR3 is CASSFGLPGSWSQHF. The CDR3 DNA sequence: TGTGCCAGCAGCTTTGGGCTCCCCGGGAGTTGGTCCCAGCATTTT. Together with reference TRBV7-2 and TRBJ1-5, the CDR3 gives the full variable domain: GAGVSQSPSNKVTEKGKDVELRCDPISGHTALYWYRQSLGQGLEFLIYFQGNSAPDKSGLPSDRFSAERTGGSVSTLTIQRTQQEDSAVYLCASSFGLPGSWSQHFGDGTRLSIL.

V is TRBV5-1 and J is TRBJ2-1; 7 nucleotides align to TRBD2. Per germline, CDR1 SGHRS and CDR2 YFSETQ. Trimming took 0 bases from V and 7 from J; bases not matched to a gene: 10. This CDR3 is 16 amino acids long. The CDR3 DNA follows: TGCGCCAGCAGCTTGGTCCTCGGGAGGTTTGGGAATGAGCAGTTCTTC. This gives the protein CASSLVLGRFGNEQFF. Looking up the rest from reference TRBV5-1 and TRBJ2-1 gives the full variable domain: KAGVTQTPRYLIKTRGQQVTLSCSPISGHRSVSWYQQTPGQGLQFLFEYFSETQRNKGNFPGRFSGRQFSNSRSEMNVSTLELGDSALYLCASSLVLGRFGNEQFFGPGTRLTVL.

This clonotype has only a few counts. The CDR3 spells CASSSPLAGGQETQYF. CDR3 nucleotides: TGTGCCAGCAGTTCCCCACTAGCGGGGGGCCAAGAGACCCAGTACTTC. The V call is TRBV6-2 or TRBV6-3, the J call TRBJ2-5; TRBD2 aligns across 12 bases. Trimming removed 4 bases from V and 1 base from J; junction bases left unmatched: 4. CDR1 and CDR2 (germline): MNHEY, SVGEGT. This CDR3 comprises 16 residues.

This sequence joins TRBV7-2 and TRBJ2-3; 10 nucleotides line up with TRBD2. The CDR3 has 14 residues. Germline trimming cut 5 bases from V and 5 bases from J; bases unmatched to any gene: 4. The germline V gene has CDR1 SGHTA and CDR2 FQGNSA. The CDR3 nucleotides are TGTGCCAGCAGCAGCGGGGGGGCCAGAGATACGCAGTATTTT. It specifies CASSSGGARDTQYF.

This chain uses TRBV20-1 with TRBJ2-3; D gene uncertain. Trimming took off 3 bases at V and 7 bases at J, with 8 bases between the two ends. The CDR3 contains 11 residues. In germline, CDR1 is DFQATT, CDR2 SNEGSKA (reference sequence). CDR3 nucleotide sequence: TGCAGTGCTAGTGGGGTTAATACGCAGTATTTT. It yields the protein CSASGVNTQYF.

This clonotype was detected only a few times. The V call is TRBV4-1, the J call TRBJ1-4, with 7 bases identical to TRBD1. The CDR3 has 15 residues. The V gene's germline CDR1 is MGHRA and CDR2 YSYEKL. J was trimmed by 7 bases and V by 4 bases; bases with no gene match: 9. The CDR3 coding sequence is TGCGCCAGCAGCCCCGGAGGGGGCAGGGGTGAAAAACTGTTTTTT. It yields the protein CASSPGGGRGEKLFF.

This clonotype has only a few counts. The V and J genes are TRBV10-3 and TRBJ1-1; D remains ambiguous. CDR1 ENHRY and CDR2 SYGVKD come from the germline V gene. The CDR3 has 14 residues. Trimming took off 10 bases at V and 4 bases at J, with 19 bases between the two ends. CDR3 nucleotides: TGTGCCACCCAAGTCGACCCGGGAGGCACTGAAGCTTTCTTT. Protein sequence: CATQVDPGGTEAFF.

V and J are TRBV10-3 and TRBJ1-2; D is undetermined. With 3 bases removed from V and 2 bases from J, the gap between germline ends came to 10 bases. The length of the CDR3 is 14 residues. CDR1 is ENHRY and CDR2 is SYGVKD in the germline V gene. Written as DNA, the CDR3 is TGTGCCATCAGTGACGTCCCGACAAACTATGGCTACACCTTC. Translation gives CAISDVPTNYGYTF.

In this sample, this clonotype turned up a few times. This chain connects TRBV7-9 to TRBJ2-7; 10 bases align to TRBD1. CDR1 is SEHNR and CDR2 is FQNEAQ in the germline V gene (reference sequence). V was clipped by 5 bases and J by 2 bases; unmatched bases: 3. The CDR3 is made up of 14 amino acids. The CDR3: CASSTTGGPYEQYF. CDR3 in DNA: TGTGCCAGCAGCACGACAGGGGGCCCCTACGAGCAGTACTTC.

The chain couples TRBV6-1 to TRBJ2-7, with D uncertain. CDR3 length equals 13 residues. V was cut by 3 bases and J by 1 base, with 7 bases left in between. The V gene's germline CDR1 is MNHNS and CDR2 SASEGT. CDR3 in amino acids: CASSDLGSYEQYF. The CDR3 nucleotides read TGTGCCAGCAGTGATTTAGGTTCCTACGAGCAGTACTTC.

The CDR3, as DNA: TGCGCCAGCAGGCGGACAGGGGTGGGGGATACGCAGTATTTT. This sequence encodes CASRRTGVGDTQYF. The chain couples TRBV5-1 to TRBJ2-3; TRBD1 aligns across 9 bases. The germline CDR1 and CDR2 sequences are SGHRS and YFSETQ. The J segment lost 6 bases and the V segment lost 5 bases, leaving 7 bases of the junction unmatched. This CDR3 region has 14 residues.

This clonotype was seen at least ten times. The CDR3 DNA follows: TGTGCCAGCAGTTACGAGGAGGACACTGAAGCTTTCTTT. Residues: CASSYEEDTEAFF. The chain employs TRBV6-2 or TRBV6-3 and TRBJ1-1; D call uncertain. Trimming cost V 2 bases and J 3 bases, with 7 bases left between them. This CDR3 has 13 amino acids. CDR1 and CDR2 (germline): MNHEY, SVGEGT.